This entry concerns a single TCR beta chain. Its specificity is not known. The data stem from a study of cytomegalovirus exposure and HLA in healthy donors. Across the whole study: A data release that came early held approximately 92 million unique TCRs from HLA-typed donors.

Germline trimming cut 1 base from V and 2 bases from J; bases unmatched to any gene: 1. Germline loops: CDR1 SNHLY, CDR2 FYNNEI. This CDR3 has 14 amino acids. PCR primers comprised 60 Vbeta and 13 Jbeta primers. Sequencing used immunoSEQ multiplex PCR; TCRdb keeps in-frame clones, though not all of them. The table includes under 170,000 clones, roughly 63% detected once. Study-wide results and caveats: V- and J-gene trimming in TCR beta was tied to a missense DCLRE1C variant by an analysis performed later. Solely CMV serostatus was available to characterize immune exposure. The study dropped some indistinguishable V segments, TRBV6-2 and TRBV6-3 among them.

This chain uses TRBV2 with TRBJ1-2; 7 bases align to TRBD1. The source is an older woman in good health and CMV-seropositive. Source material: PBMCs. CDR3 residues: CASSEGGGNYGYTF. CDR3 DNA sequence: TGTGCCAGCAGTGAAGGAGGGGGCAACTATGGCTACACCTTC.